These 4 T cell receptor beta chains were all obtained from the same sample, sequenced in a study of siplizumab effects on memory and regulatory T cells. TCRdb's copy holds only in-frame clones and misses some; the assay was immunoSEQ multiplex PCR. The sample has 9,000 to 10,000 clones, around 40% seen once; the top ten hold over 8.5%. Cells that made up the mixed lymphocyte reaction were cocultured at 37°C for more than five days. Their recognized antigens are unknown. The specimen sequenced was CFSE-low (dividing) CD4+ T cells sorted from an allogeneic mixed lymphocyte reaction. Receptor source: a human donor in good health; the cells came from an allogeneic mixed lymphocyte reaction.

This clone turned up a few times. The chain couples TRBV5-1 to TRBJ1-2; 9 nucleotides agree with TRBD1. J lost 8 bases, V lost 4 bases, and 12 bases had no gene match. There are 15 residues in the CDR3. Germline V gives CDR1 SGHRS, CDR2 YFSETQ. For the CDR3, the DNA is TGCGCCAGCAGCCAGGGACAGGGAATAGCTAGAGGCTACACCTTC. This codes for CASSQGQGIARGYTF. Together with reference TRBV5-1 and TRBJ1-2, the CDR3 gives the full variable domain: KAGVTQTPRYLIKTRGQQVTLSCSPISGHRSVSWYQQTPGQGLQFLFEYFSETQRNKGNFPGRFSGRQFSNSRSEMNVSTLELGDSALYLCASSQGQGIARGYTFGSGTRLTVV.

The chain recombines TRBV5-6 with TRBJ1-6; D uncertain. Germline V gene lookup returns CDR1 SGHDT and CDR2 YYEEEE. The CDR3 length is 16 residues. Between the trimmed V and J ends, which lost 4 bases and 4 bases, there was a span of 15 bases. DNA for the CDR3: TGTGCCAGCAGCCAAACGCAGGAGCTTTATAATTCACCCCTCCACTTT. It encodes CASSQTQELYNSPLHF. The full variable domain, rest sourced from reference TRBV5-6 and TRBJ1-6, is DAGVTQSPTHLIKTRGQQVTLRCSPKSGHDTVSWYQQALGQGPQFIFQYYEEEERQRGNFPDRFSGHQFPNYSSELNVNALLLGDSALYLCASSQTQELYNSPLHFGNGTRLTVT.

The gene calls are TRBV6-6 and TRBJ1-5; D perhaps matches TRBD1 (6 bases). Trimming left V 6 bases short and J 7 bases short, with 16 bases between. CDR1 is MNHNY, CDR2 SVGAGI, per germline (reference sequence). There are 14 residues in the CDR3. CDR3 sequence reads: CASSQGGTWQPQHF. CDR3 DNA sequence: TGTGCCAGCAGCCAAGGGGGGACCTGGCAGCCCCAGCATTTT.

This clone was detected only a few times. The CDR3 nucleotides read TGTGCCAGCAGTTCAATCTACGAGCAGTACTTC. Protein product: CASSSIYEQYF. The V call is TRBV6-5, the J call TRBJ2-7; D ambiguous. This CDR3 spans 11 amino acids. Germline V CDR1 and CDR2: MNHEY, SVGAGI. With 4 bases removed from V and 3 bases from J, the gap between germline ends came to 4 bases.